The 20 T cell receptor beta chains given below trace back to one sample, sequenced in a study of CD8+ T cells in alopecia areata. Sample treatment: oral pan-JAK inhibitor, 5-10 mg twice daily. RNA, once extracted, was reverse transcribed into cDNA for use as the sequencing template. The protocol was immunoSEQ multiplex PCR, while the TCRdb copy is restricted to in-frame clones and leaves out a portion. The table lists 120,000 or so clones, roughly 57% of them singletons, with roughly 5% in the top ten. The material was CD4+ T cells sorted from blood, obtained at week 4, from a patient treated with tofacitinib. These receptors were obtained from a human donor with alopecia areata.

This clone has only a few counts. V is TRBV19 and J is TRBJ1-4; TRBD1 agrees at 7 bases. Germline CDR1 and CDR2: LNHDA and SQIVND (reference sequence). Trimming removed 5 bases from V and 10 bases from J; junction bases left unmatched: 7. The CDR3 covers 13 residues. CDR3 region: CASSGPGGSKLFF. The DNA of the CDR3 is TGTGCCAGTAGTGGACCAGGGGGGTCAAAACTGTTTTTT.

This chain uses TRBV18 with TRBJ1-3; tentatively, D is TRBD1 (5 bases). Looked up from germline, CDR1 is KGHSH and CDR2 is LQKENI. This CDR3 has 15 amino acids. Deletions cut 2 bases from V and 1 base from J, with 9 bases between. The CDR3 protein is CASSPDRQSGNTIYF. Here the CDR3 DNA reads TGTGCCAGCTCACCAGACAGACAATCTGGAAACACCATATATTTT.

V usage is TRBV29-1 and J usage is TRBJ2-3; D may match TRBD1 or TRBD2 (5 bases each). V was cut by 6 bases and J by 0 bases, with 13 bases left in between. CDR3 size: 14 residues. Germline loops: CDR1 SQVTM, CDR2 ANQGSEA. The CDR3 DNA follows: TGCAGCGTACAAGGGACGGTGAGCACAGATACGCAGTATTTT. Its translation: CSVQGTVSTDTQYF.

The rearrangement uses TRBV5-1 and TRBJ2-4; D is ambiguous. Trimming took off 0 bases at V and 8 bases at J, with 9 bases between the two ends. CDR3 length equals 13 residues. Per germline, CDR1 SGHRS and CDR2 YFSETQ. CDR3 nucleotide sequence: TGCGCCAGCAGCTTGGAAAGAAGAGACATTCAGTACTTC. Its translation: CASSLERRDIQYF.

This clone was counted a few times. J is TRBJ2-1 and V is TRBV6-6, with TRBD2 matching 7 bases. CDR1 is MNHNY and CDR2 is SVGAGI in the germline V gene (reference sequence). The CDR3 has 15 residues. V was pared by 1 base and J by 2 bases, with 2 bases of the junction left unmatched. CDR3 in amino acids: CASSYLGTTYNEQFF. The DNA for the CDR3 is TGTGCCAGCAGTTACTTAGGGACTACCTACAATGAGCAGTTCTTC.

This clone was observed a single time. This chain links TRBV29-1 with TRBJ1-1; no reliable D call. V was shortened by 4 bases and J by 0 bases, with 12 bases between the two germline ends. Germline V gene lookup returns CDR1 SQVTM and CDR2 ANQGSEA. The CDR3 totals 14 residues. DNA for the CDR3: TGCAGCGTTGCCGTAGGCCACTTGAACACTGAAGCTTTCTTT. Translated, it gives CSVAVGHLNTEAFF.

The chain recombines TRBV29-1 with TRBJ2-1; TRBD1 matches at 8 bases. Per germline, CDR1 SQVTM and CDR2 ANQGSEA. The CDR3 runs to 13 residues. V shed 6 bases, J shed 6 bases, and the junction held 7 bases outside the gene matches. The CDR3 DNA reads TGCAGCGTCGCAAAAACAGGGGGCAATGAGCAGTTCTTC. As protein: CSVAKTGGNEQFF.

The rearrangement uses TRBV30 and TRBJ1-1; D is unclear. Germline V gene data show CDR1 as GTSNPN and CDR2 as SVGIG (reference sequence). The V gene lost 4 bases and the J gene lost 0 bases, with 9 bases spanning the gap. The length of the CDR3 is 13 residues. Written as DNA, the CDR3 is TGTGCCTGGACTTCAGACTTGAACACTGAAGCTTTCTTT. It is translated as CAWTSDLNTEAFF.

V gene TRBV5-4 combines with J gene TRBJ1-2, with TRBD1 matching over 9 bases. The CDR3 covers 14 residues. The germline V gene encodes CDR1 SGHNT and CDR2 YYREEE (reference sequence). V shed 1 base, J shed 6 bases, and the junction held 4 bases outside the gene matches. This CDR3 reads CASSLRDRVNGYTF. CDR3 DNA: TGTGCCAGCAGCTTGCGGGACAGGGTTAATGGCTACACCTTC.

The chain couples TRBV9 to TRBJ2-7; TRBD2 aligns across 8 bases. Germline V CDR1 and CDR2: SGDLS, YYNGEE. The ends lost 3 bases at V and 5 bases at J; junction bases unmatched: 7. The CDR3 runs 14 residues. For the CDR3, the DNA is TGTGCCAGCAGCGCCGTAGCGGGGTCTCACGAGCAGTACTTC. As protein: CASSAVAGSHEQYF.

J is TRBJ2-1 and V is TRBV4-3; D remains unclear. V was pared by 5 bases and J by 2 bases, with 13 bases between. The CDR3 consists of 15 residues. The germline CDR1 and CDR2 sequences are LGHNA and YSLEER. The CDR3 DNA follows: TGCGCCAGCAGCAAAAGTCTAAGTCCCTACAATGAGCAGTTCTTC. Translated, it gives CASSKSLSPYNEQFF.

Of note for this clone: The sample carries other DNA sequences with the same CDR3. This sequence joins TRBV2 and TRBJ1-5; no reliable D call. V shed 6 bases and J shed 3 bases, with 6 bases lying between them. The length of the CDR3 is 12 residues. Germline lookup yields CDR1 SNHLY and CDR2 FYNNEI. The CDR3 protein is CASRISNQPQHF. The CDR3, as DNA: TGTGCCAGCAGGATATCCAATCAGCCCCAGCATTTT.

This chain joins TRBV9 and TRBJ2-7; 9 bases match TRBD2. V lost 0 bases and J lost 3; bases outside the gene matches: 4. Germline loops: CDR1 SGDLS, CDR2 YYNGEE. The CDR3 is 15 residues long. CDR3 coding DNA: TGTGCCAGCAGCGTAGGACTAGCGGCATACTACGAGCAGTACTTC. Its translation is CASSVGLAAYYEQYF.

The chain uses TRBV11-2 and TRBJ2-5, with 9 bases identical to TRBD1. CDR1 SGHAT and CDR2 FQNNGV come from the germline V gene. The junction had 6 bases not matched to a gene; V was cut back by 2 bases and J by 2 bases. The CDR3 length is 16 residues. Here the CDR3 reads CASSLRGQGGQETQYF. The CDR3, as DNA: TGTGCCAGCAGCTTAAGGGGACAGGGAGGGCAAGAGACCCAGTACTTC.

V and J are TRBV13 and TRBJ2-7; D unclear. V was shortened by 5 bases and J by 0 bases, with 5 bases between the two germline ends. CDR3 length: 12 amino acids. Germline assignment: CDR1 PRHDT and CDR2 FYEKMQ (reference sequence). The CDR3 DNA reads as TGTGCCAGCAGCCTAAACTCCTACGAGCAGTACTTC. This gives the protein CASSLNSYEQYF.

This chain connects TRBV4-2 to TRBJ2-4; the D gene is possibly TRBD2 (6 bases). This CDR3 is 15 amino acids long. The ends were cut back, 0 bases at V and 16 bases at J, with 22 bases in the middle. Germline CDR1 and CDR2: LGHNA and YNFKEQ. The CDR3 sequence: CASSQDPVSSDTSYF. The CDR3 nucleotides are TGTGCCAGCAGCCAAGATCCCGTCTCTAGCGATACTAGCTACTTC.

The gene calls are TRBV29-1 and TRBJ2-3, with D perhaps matching TRBD1 (7 bases). The germline V gene has CDR1 SQVTM and CDR2 ANQGSEA. Deletions cut 4 bases from V and 7 bases from J, with 21 bases between. The CDR3 is 15 amino acids. The CDR3 is CSVGSGPGGGNTQYF. The CDR3 DNA reads as TGCAGCGTTGGGAGTGGGCCAGGGGGAGGAAATACGCAGTATTTT.

The rearrangement links TRBV9 to TRBJ2-5; 14 nucleotides line up with TRBD2. The CDR3 totals 16 residues. Looked up from germline, CDR1 is SGDLS and CDR2 is YYNGEE. The trim removed 2 bases at V and 4 bases at J, leaving 4 bases unmatched. The CDR3 region is CASSVTGTSGGETQYF. For the CDR3, the DNA is TGTGCCAGCAGCGTGACCGGGACTAGCGGGGGAGAGACCCAGTACTTC. Variable domain in full (rest from reference TRBV9 and TRBJ2-5): DSGVTQTPKHLITATGQRVTLRCSPRSGDLSVYWYQQSLDQGLQFLIQYYNGEERAKGNILERFSAQQFPDLHSELNLSSLELGDSALYFCASSVTGTSGGETQYFGPGTRLLVL.

This chain uses TRBV7-8 with TRBJ2-1, with TRBD2 identical over 8 bases. Germline CDR1 SGHVS, CDR2 FQNEAQ. CDR3 length: 16 residues. Trimming removed 2 bases from V and 0 bases from J; junction bases left unmatched: 3. CDR3 in amino acids: CASSLTGGGSYNEQFF. The CDR3 coding sequence is TGTGCCAGCAGCTTAACCGGGGGGGGCTCCTACAATGAGCAGTTCTTC.

This chain connects TRBV7-9 to TRBJ1-5, with D possibly TRBD1 on 6 matching bases. CDR1 and CDR2 from the germline V gene are SEHNR and FQNEAQ (reference sequence). The CDR3 contains 14 residues. Trimming left V 1 base short and J 5 bases short, with 9 bases between. In DNA, the CDR3 is TGTGCCAGCAGCTTAGAGGCAGGGGATCAGCCCCAGCATTTT. It encodes CASSLEAGDQPQHF.